This T cell receptor beta chain came from a study of cytomegalovirus exposure and HLA in healthy donors. It was healthy bone marrow donors who served as donors. Per the germline V gene, CDR1 is LNHDA and CDR2 is SQIVND (reference sequence). V gave up 5 bases and J gave up 6 bases, with 16 bases separating them. The CDR3 has 14 amino acids. General observations from the study: Later analysis suggested most CMV-associated TCR beta chains were HLA-restricted. When analyzed later, a missense DCLRE1C variant was found to be linked to TCR beta V- and J-gene trimming. The productive fraction for most TCR beta V segments was about 90% or about 30% in an earlier analysis.

The PCR was carried out with 60 Vbeta primers and 13 Jbeta primers. The data were produced by immunoSEQ multiplex PCR, yet TCRdb's version contains in-frame clones alone and is incomplete. The data contain tens of thousands of clones, about 66% of them seen just once; the ten biggest clones take up roughly 21%. As to this clone: No antigen is known for it.

This clonotype originated in a woman aged 45-65 years in good health and CMV-seropositive. The chain combines TRBV19 with TRBJ1-2; tentative D call: TRBD1 (5 bases). Sequences were obtained from PBMCs. CDR3 amino acids: CASSPSRGGDGYTF. CDR3 DNA: TGTGCCAGTAGTCCGTCTAGGGGCGGCGATGGCTACACCTTC.